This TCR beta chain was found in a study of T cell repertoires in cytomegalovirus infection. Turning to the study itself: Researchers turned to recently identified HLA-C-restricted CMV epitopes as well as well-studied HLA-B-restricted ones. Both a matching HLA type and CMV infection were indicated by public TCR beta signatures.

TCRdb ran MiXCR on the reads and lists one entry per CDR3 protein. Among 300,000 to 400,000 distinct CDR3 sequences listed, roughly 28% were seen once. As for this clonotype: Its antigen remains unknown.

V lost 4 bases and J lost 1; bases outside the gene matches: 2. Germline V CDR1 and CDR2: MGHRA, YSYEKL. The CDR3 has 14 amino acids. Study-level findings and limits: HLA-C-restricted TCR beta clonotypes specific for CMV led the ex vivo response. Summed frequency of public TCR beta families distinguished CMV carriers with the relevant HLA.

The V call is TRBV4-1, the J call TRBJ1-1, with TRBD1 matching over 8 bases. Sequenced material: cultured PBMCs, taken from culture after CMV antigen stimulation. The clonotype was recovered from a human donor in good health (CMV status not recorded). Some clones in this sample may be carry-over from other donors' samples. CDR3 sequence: CASSRGTGNTEAFF. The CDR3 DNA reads TGCGCCAGCAGCCGGGGGACAGGGAACACTGAAGCTTTCTTT.